The rows below give T cell receptor beta chains drawn from one sample of a study of blood T cell repertoires in COVID-19. This table comes from immunoSEQ multiplex PCR, and its TCRdb copy is limited to in-frame clones, with some not included. The sample carries nearly 350,000 clones, over 80% recorded once. Sequenced: peripheral blood. Every receptor here comes from a woman in her fifties or sixties with COVID-19, enrolled during active disease. The CDR3 runs from the conserved cysteine through the conserved F or W. The order of the fields is V gene, D gene, J gene, CDR3 length, clone size, CDR3 protein, CDR3 DNA. D genes are given only for firm matches. Size tells how often a clone was seen (once, few, many) or the class of an expanded clone, and some rows leave it out.

TRBV27	TRBD1	TRBJ1-6	16	-	CASRVPGQGIYSPLHF	TGTGCCAGCAGAGTCCCGGGACAGGGGATTTATTCACCCCTCCACTTT
TRBV2	TRBD2	TRBJ2-1	17	-	CASSDPLSAGAKNEQFF	TGTGCCAGCAGTGATCCCCTCTCAGCGGGAGCCAAGAATGAGCAGTTCTTC
TRBV4-1	-	TRBJ1-6	18	few	CASSQDGSAVLGSSPLHF	TGCGCCAGCAGCCAAGACGGAAGTGCGGTCCTGGGGAGTTCACCCCTCCACTTT
TRBV6-1	-	TRBJ2-7	14	-	CASSEANRRGEQYF	TGTGCCAGCAGTGAAGCTAACAGGAGGGGCGAGCAGTACTTC
TRBV5-1	-	TRBJ2-4	15	once	CASSPGEAQRNIQYF	TGCGCCAGCAGCCCGGGAGAGGCCCAGAGAAACATTCAGTACTTC
TRBV5-1	-	TRBJ2-2	16	-	CASSFGYGSNTGELFF	TGCGCCAGCAGCTTTGGGTATGGGAGTAACACCGGGGAGCTGTTTTTT
TRBV28	-	TRBJ2-1	16	once	CASSFLSPRVYNEQFF	TGTGCCAGCAGTTTCCTAAGTCCGAGAGTTTACAATGAGCAGTTCTTC
TRBV7-9	TRBD2	TRBJ2-4	16	-	CASSLGDSGRRDIQYF	TGTGCCAGCAGCTTGGGGGATAGCGGGAGGCGGGACATTCAGTACTTC
TRBV6-1	TRBD2	TRBJ2-5	14	-	CASSEPSGKETQYF	TGTGCCAGCAGTGAACCTAGCGGGAAAGAGACCCAGTACTTC
TRBV5-1	-	TRBJ2-3	12	-	CASSWPTDTQYF	TGCGCCAGCAGCTGGCCCACAGATACGCAGTATTTT
TRBV3-1/TRBV3-2	-	TRBJ1-1	14	few	CASSRRQKNTEAFF	TGTGCCAGCAGCCGGAGACAGAAGAACACTGAAGCTTTCTTT
TRBV28	-	TRBJ2-5	14	-	CASSPLSGQETQYF	TGTGCCAGCAGTCCTCTAAGCGGCCAAGAGACCCAGTACTTC
TRBV30	-	TRBJ2-7	14	-	CAWSVGVNPYEQYF	TGTGCCTGGAGTGTAGGAGTAAACCCCTACGAGCAGTACTTC
TRBV12-3/TRBV12-4	-	TRBJ2-5	13	once	CASSLTGAETQYF	TGTGCCAGCAGTTTAACGGGTGCGGAGACCCAGTACTTC
TRBV4-1	TRBD1	TRBJ2-5	14	-	CASSPRQGPETQYF	TGCGCCAGCAGCCCCCGACAGGGCCCAGAGACCCAGTACTTC
TRBV4-1	-	TRBJ2-2	17	-	CASSREYDRANTGELFF	TGCGCCAGCAGTAGAGAATACGACAGAGCCAACACCGGGGAGCTGTTTTTT
TRBV14	TRBD2	TRBJ2-1	12	-	CASSRLAGEQFF	TGTGCCAGCAGCCGCTTAGCGGGAGAGCAGTTCTTC
TRBV7-2	-	TRBJ1-6	17	-	CASSRTALSSYNSPLHF	TGTGCCAGCAGCAGGACAGCGTTAAGCTCCTATAATTCACCCCTCCACTTT
TRBV7-2	-	TRBJ1-1	16	-	CASSESWTNLGTEAFF	TGTGCCAGCAGCGAAAGCTGGACAAATCTGGGGACTGAAGCTTTCTTT
TRBV7-9	TRBD2	TRBJ2-7	13	-	CASSVSAGGEQYF	TGTGCCAGCAGCGTGTCAGCGGGAGGCGAGCAGTACTTC
TRBV5-1	TRBD2	TRBJ2-1	17	-	CASSYPASGRSGNEQFF	TGCGCCAGCAGCTACCCGGCGAGCGGGAGGTCGGGCAATGAGCAGTTCTTC
TRBV9	-	TRBJ2-4	16	few	CASSVGEGPAKNIQYF	TGTGCCAGCAGCGTAGGCGAGGGCCCAGCCAAAAACATTCAGTACTTC
TRBV18	-	TRBJ1-5	17	-	CASSPPRGATGNQPQHF	TGTGCCAGCTCACCACCGCGGGGGGCAACGGGCAATCAGCCCCAGCATTTT
TRBV7-2	TRBD2	TRBJ2-5	16	-	CASNKPPGGPGETQYF	TGTGCCAGCAACAAACCGCCGGGGGGGCCCGGAGAGACCCAGTACTTC
TRBV13	TRBD1	TRBJ1-2	18	once	CASTLGQGQGVSNYGYTF	TGTGCCAGCACCCTCGGGCAGGGACAGGGAGTTTCAAACTATGGCTACACCTTC
TRBV5-8	-	TRBJ1-5	14	-	CASSLRDGNQPQHF	TGTGCCAGCAGCTTGAGAGATGGCAATCAGCCCCAGCATTTT
TRBV24-1	TRBD2	TRBJ2-1	16	-	CATSEFLAGTGNEQFF	TGTGCCACCAGTGAGTTTTTAGCGGGAACTGGCAATGAGCAGTTCTTC
TRBV20-1	TRBD2	TRBJ2-4	14	-	CSASSGLAGVRRHF	TGCAGTGCTAGTTCCGGACTAGCGGGAGTAAGGAGACACTTC